This paragraph covers one T cell receptor (beta chain) sequence. Method: immunoSEQ multiplex PCR; TCRdb's copy keeps in-frame clones and lacks some. The sample records tens of thousands of clones, 90% being singletons. The record originates from a study of blood T cell repertoires in COVID-19. The junction had 17 bases not matched to a gene; V was cut back by 7 bases and J by 9 bases. Germline V gene sequence: CDR1 MDHEN, CDR2 SYDVKM. The length of the CDR3 is 16 residues. The V call is TRBV28, the J call TRBJ2-1; 8 nucleotides align to TRBD2. Sequencing was performed on peripheral blood. The receptor's source is an older woman with active COVID-19. CDR3 DNA: TGTGCCAGCAAAAGGGAGAGAGAGCGGGAGTTTACTGAGCAGTTCTTC. This translates into CASKREREREFTEQFF.